The following is a TCR beta chain sequence with its context. The CDR3 spans 16 residues. V shed 4 bases and J shed 2 bases, with 18 bases lying between them. Germline-derived CDR1 and CDR2 are SGDLS and YYNGEE. The control group consisted of healthy donors matched for age and sex. This sample is part of a study of CD8 T cells in Susac syndrome. Reverse transcription of 0.5 to 1 ug RNA used random hexamers. Via MiXCR, TCRdb re-called the immunoSEQ multiplex PCR reads, giving one row per CDR3 protein. The sample holds under 200,000 distinct CDR3 sequences, about 90% seen once. The source is a human donor in good health. The chain couples TRBV9 to TRBJ2-5; D possibly uses TRBD1 or TRBD2 (7 bases each). The sequencing sample was made of CD4+ T cells from PBMCs. In nucleotides, the CDR3 is TGTGCCAGCAGCCCTAGAGGCCAGGGGGGGCAAGAGACCCAGTACTTC. It yields the protein CASSPRGQGGQETQYF.